Listed below are T cell receptor beta chains from one sample, sequenced in a study of blood T cell repertoires in COVID-19. Clones were sequenced by immunoSEQ multiplex PCR, and TCRdb holds only the in-frame ones, with some missing. Of 130,000 to 150,000 clones in the sample, around nine tenths were seen once. The sequencing sample was made of peripheral blood. The receptors originated from a human donor in a cohort sampled during active COVID-19. The CDR3 runs from the conserved cysteine through the conserved F or W. The D gene is left open where the match is weak. Not all rows give a size; the values are once, few, many and, for expanded clones, a class.

>TRBV11-2|TRBD1|TRBJ1-4|NA
TGTGCCAGCAGCCCACAACAGGGGTGGTATGAAAAACTGTTTTTT
CASSPQQGWYEKLFF
>TRBV7-6|NA|TRBJ2-5|NA
TGTGCCAGCAGCTTAGATGGCGAGACCCAGTACTTC
CASSLDGETQYF
>TRBV6-5|NA|TRBJ1-1|NA
TGTGCCAGCAGTCAGTCACGGGAGATGGGAGCTTTCTTT
CASSQSREMGAFF
>TRBV6-2/TRBV6-3|TRBD1|TRBJ1-2|NA
TGTGCCAGCAGTGGACAGGGGATCTATGGCTACACCTTC
CASSGQGIYGYTF
>TRBV4-1|TRBD1|TRBJ2-7|NA
TGCGCCAGCAGCCAAGCTTGGACAGGGGGCTGGTACGAGCAGTACTTC
CASSQAWTGGWYEQYF
>TRBV4-2|NA|TRBJ1-4|NA
TGTGCCAGCAGATCCAGGGAGGCCGGGACTGATAATGAAAAACTGTTTTTT
CASRSREAGTDNEKLFF
>TRBV3-1/TRBV3-2|NA|TRBJ2-5|NA
TGTGCCAGCAGGGCCACTAGGGTCCAAGAGACCCAGTACTTC
CASRATRVQETQYF
>TRBV4-2|TRBD1|TRBJ1-2|NA
TGTGCCAGCAGCCGATCCGGGACAGGGGGTTTTGGCTACACCTTC
CASSRSGTGGFGYTF
>TRBV4-3|TRBD1|TRBJ2-6|NA
TGCGCCAGCAGCCAAGCCAGACAGGGGACCCCCGGGGCCAACGTCCTGACTTTC
CASSQARQGTPGANVLTF
>TRBV30|NA|TRBJ2-3|NA
TGTGCCTGGGGACAGAGCACAGATACGCAGTATTTT
CAWGQSTDTQYF
>TRBV7-2|NA|TRBJ1-5|few
TGTGCCAGCAGCTATATGGGGGGGAGGCAGCCCCAGCATTTT
CASSYMGGRQPQHF
>TRBV30|TRBD2|TRBJ2-1|NA
TGTGCCTGGAGTAACGGGCGGGGGAGCTCCTACAATGAGCAGTTCTTC
CAWSNGRGSSYNEQFF
>TRBV19|NA|TRBJ2-2|once
TGTGCCAGTAGTTTTTACAGGACCCTCACCGGGGAGCTGTTTTTT
CASSFYRTLTGELFF
>TRBV11-2|NA|TRBJ2-5|NA
TGTGCCAGCAGCCAGGTTGGGGAGACCCAGTACTTC
CASSQVGETQYF
>TRBV9|NA|TRBJ1-1|NA
TGTGCCAGCGGTTCTAGGGGTGGGCTGAACACTGAAGCTTTCTTT
CASGSRGGLNTEAFF
>TRBV3-1/TRBV3-2|NA|TRBJ1-2|NA
TGTGCCAGCAGCCAAGGTGGTAGCTATGGCTACACCTTC
CASSQGGSYGYTF
>TRBV21-1|NA|TRBJ1-1|once
TGTGCCAGCAGCGAGGGACACTCGAACACTGAAGCTTTCTTT
CASSEGHSNTEAFF
>TRBV29-1|NA|TRBJ2-5|NA
TGCAGCGTTGAGCGGGAGACCCAGTACTTC
CSVERETQYF
>TRBV9|NA|TRBJ1-3|NA
TGTGCCAGCAGCGTAGATACAGATTCTGGAAACACCATATATTTT
CASSVDTDSGNTIYF
>TRBV10-3|NA|TRBJ2-7|NA
TGTGCCATCAGTCAGGACAGAGCCTACGAGCAGTACTTC
CAISQDRAYEQYF
>TRBV6-2/TRBV6-3|TRBD2|TRBJ2-1|NA
TGTGCCAGCAGTCTACTAGCGGGGGACAATGAGCAGTTCTTC
CASSLLAGDNEQFF